These 8 T cell receptor beta chains originate from one sample sequenced in a study of T cell responses to AZD1222 COVID-19 vaccine. TCRdb's copy holds only in-frame clones and misses some; the assay was immunoSEQ multiplex PCR. The sample lists about 140,000 clones, more than 75% occurring once. The starting material was peripheral blood, obtained on day 0 of AZD1222 vaccination. The source is an adult in good health.

The chain is built from TRBV27 and TRBJ1-2, with a weak D call TRBD1 (6 bases). Germline lookup yields CDR1 MNHEY and CDR2 SMNVEV (reference sequence). Deletions cut 5 bases from V and 4 bases from J, with 14 bases between. CDR3 size: 14 residues. The chain's CDR3 is CASSQPGQSYGYTF. CDR3 sequence (DNA): TGTGCCAGCAGTCAACCTGGACAGTCCTATGGCTACACCTTC.

The V call is TRBV6-6, the J call TRBJ1-4; 8 nucleotides match TRBD1. CDR1 and CDR2 (germline): MNHNY, SVGAGI (reference sequence). Losses at the gene ends were 5 bases for V and 3 bases for J; bases not matched to a gene: 26. The CDR3 contains 22 residues. As DNA, the CDR3 is TGTGCCAGCAGTCAAAACCCTAGACGCTCCGGGACAGGCCGTACTTCTAATGAAAAACTGTTTTTT. It yields the protein CASSQNPRRSGTGRTSNEKLFF.

The chain uses TRBV19 and TRBJ1-1; D gene unclear. This CDR3 has 14 residues. V lost 4 bases and J lost 7, with 16 bases in between. Germline loops: CDR1 LNHDA, CDR2 SQIVND (reference sequence). CDR3 coding DNA: TGTGCCAGTAGTACCCCCCTCGGACGGCGTGAAGCTTTCTTT. Translating it yields CASSTPLGRREAFF.

This clone was counted between two and nine times. The sample holds other DNA sequences that translate to the same CDR3. V and J are TRBV28 and TRBJ1-4, with D perhaps matching TRBD1 (6 bases). Germline loops: CDR1 MDHEN, CDR2 SYDVKM. Trimming took off 3 bases at V and 4 bases at J, with 12 bases between the two ends. This CDR3 has 15 amino acids. The CDR3 DNA reads TGTGCCAGCAGTTTCTTAGGGGGAAATAATGAAAAACTGTTTTTT. Translating gives CASSFLGGNNEKLFF.

The chain links TRBV12-5 to TRBJ2-2, with D unclear. This CDR3 region has 15 residues. CDR1 and CDR2 (germline): LGHNT, FRNRAP. Trimming removed 4 bases from V and 1 base from J, with 10 bases in between. CDR3 sequence reads: CASGWETVNTGELFF. The DNA for the CDR3 is TGTGCTAGTGGTTGGGAAACAGTGAACACCGGGGAGCTGTTTTTT.

This chain links TRBV5-1 with TRBJ1-5; D possibly corresponds to TRBD1 (6 bases). The germline V gene encodes CDR1 SGHRS and CDR2 YFSETQ. Trimming removed 0 bases at V and 8 bases at J, with 12 bases between. This CDR3 is built from 14 residues. This CDR3 is CASSLGGPNEPQHF. As DNA, the CDR3 is TGCGCCAGCAGCTTGGGGGGGCCAAACGAGCCCCAGCATTTT.

The rearrangement joins TRBV5-1 to TRBJ1-5; TRBD1 is a possible D gene (6 bases). Germline CDR1 is SGHRS and CDR2 is YFSETQ. Trimming removed 0 bases at V and 4 bases at J, with 8 bases between. The CDR3 length is 14 residues. The CDR3 nucleotides are TGCGCCAGCAGCTTGGTAGGGGGAAATCAGCCCCAGCATTTT. Translation gives CASSLVGGNQPQHF.

This clone was detected once. The chain joins TRBV18 to TRBJ2-2; TRBD1 matches 7 bases. V gave up 3 bases and J gave up 5 bases; unmatched junction bases: 6. The CDR3 runs to 15 residues. The germline gives CDR1 KGHSH, CDR2 LQKENI. The CDR3 reads CASSPQTGKTGELFF. In DNA form, the CDR3 reads TGTGCCAGCTCACCGCAGACAGGGAAAACCGGGGAGCTGTTTTTT.